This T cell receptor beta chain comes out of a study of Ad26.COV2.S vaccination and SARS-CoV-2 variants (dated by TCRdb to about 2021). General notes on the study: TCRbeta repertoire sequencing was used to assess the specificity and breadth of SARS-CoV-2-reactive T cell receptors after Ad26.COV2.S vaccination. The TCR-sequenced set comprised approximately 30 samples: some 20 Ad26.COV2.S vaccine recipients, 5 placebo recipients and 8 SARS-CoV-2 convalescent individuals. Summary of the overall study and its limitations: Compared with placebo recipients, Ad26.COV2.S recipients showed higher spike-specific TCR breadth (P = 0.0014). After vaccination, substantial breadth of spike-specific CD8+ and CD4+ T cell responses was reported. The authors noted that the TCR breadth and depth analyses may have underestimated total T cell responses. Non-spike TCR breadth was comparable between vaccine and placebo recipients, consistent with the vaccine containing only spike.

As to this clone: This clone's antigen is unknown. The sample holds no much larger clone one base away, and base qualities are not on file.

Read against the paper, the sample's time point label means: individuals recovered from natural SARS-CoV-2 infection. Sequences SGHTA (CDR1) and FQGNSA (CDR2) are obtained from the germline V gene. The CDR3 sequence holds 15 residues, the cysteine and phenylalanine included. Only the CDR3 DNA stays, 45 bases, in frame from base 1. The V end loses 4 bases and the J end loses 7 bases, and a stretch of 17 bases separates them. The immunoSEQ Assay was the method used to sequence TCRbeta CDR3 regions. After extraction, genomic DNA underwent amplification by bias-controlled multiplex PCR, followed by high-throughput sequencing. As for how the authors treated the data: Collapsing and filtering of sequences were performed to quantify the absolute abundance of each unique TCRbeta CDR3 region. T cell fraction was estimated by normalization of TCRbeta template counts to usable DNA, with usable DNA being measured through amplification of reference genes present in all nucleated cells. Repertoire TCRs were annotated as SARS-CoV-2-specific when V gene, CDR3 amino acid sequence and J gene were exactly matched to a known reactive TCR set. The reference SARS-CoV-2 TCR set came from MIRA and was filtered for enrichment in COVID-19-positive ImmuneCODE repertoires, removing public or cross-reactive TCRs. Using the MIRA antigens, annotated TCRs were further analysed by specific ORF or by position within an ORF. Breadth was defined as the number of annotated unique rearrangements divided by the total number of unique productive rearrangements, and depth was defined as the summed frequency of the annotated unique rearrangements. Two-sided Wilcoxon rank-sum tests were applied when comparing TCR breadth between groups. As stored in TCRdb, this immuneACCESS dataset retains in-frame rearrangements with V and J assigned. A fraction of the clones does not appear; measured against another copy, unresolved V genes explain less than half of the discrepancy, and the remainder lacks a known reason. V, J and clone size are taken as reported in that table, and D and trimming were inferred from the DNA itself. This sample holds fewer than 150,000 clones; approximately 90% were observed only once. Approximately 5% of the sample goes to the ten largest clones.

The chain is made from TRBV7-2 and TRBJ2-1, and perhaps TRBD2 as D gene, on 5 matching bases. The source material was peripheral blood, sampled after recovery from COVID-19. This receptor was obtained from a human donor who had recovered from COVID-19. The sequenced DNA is TGTGCCAGCAGCTCGAGGGTCGCGACTGGGAATGAGCAGTTCTTC. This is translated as CASSSRVATGNEQFF.